The entry below gives a single T cell receptor beta chain sequence along with its context. There are many counts of this clonotype. No cognate antigen has been identified for it. Base qualities are not provided; no much larger clone lies one nucleotide away. The TCR beta CDR3 regions were amplified from the RNA transcripts. For the first round of RT-PCR on the TCR CDR3, the HTBI primer set was used together with the Qiagen OneStep RT-PCR kit. A second multiplex PCR round built the libraries, followed by size selection and purification. Paired-end sequencing of the libraries was performed with 100 bp reads on an Illumina HiSeq2000. As for the authors' bioinformatics: SOAPnuke was used to process the raw data, with reads discarded if the reads contained adapters or uncalled bases, had a mean Phred below 15, or lacked an exact constant-primer or identifier match. High-quality paired reads were merged with COPE v1.2.5, and unique nucleotide sequences were defined as clonotypes. MiTCR v1.1 was used to align clonotypes to the IMGT TRBV, TRBD and TRBJ reference segments. The analysis was restricted to V-J combinations with a frequency above 0.0001, which together covered 99% to 99.2% of the repertoires. A TCS score was defined as the ratio between F50 (clonal expansion) and ExV (chaos), using BLOSUM62-based TCRdist between CDR3 peptides within each V-J. Welch's t-statistics and random forest reduced some 510 V-J features to around 14, which were used in a naive Bayes classifier (R e1071). The similarity between thyroid and blood repertoires was quantified using the Morisita-Horn index. TCRdb reworked the public reads: Q25 trimming with fastp, MiXCR clone assembly, productive beta chains retained. Here each entry gathers all rows of one CDR3 protein and keeps the most common genes and DNA. The V and J calls and clone size come from TCRdb's table, not from the authors' own analysis. A total of fewer than 650,000 distinct CDR3 sequences appear in this sample, roughly 14% of them only once. The top ten clones comprise about 4% of the sample.

V is pruned by 2 bases and J by 4 bases, leaving 4 bases of the junction without a gene match. The CDR3 numbers 14 residues from cysteine through phenylalanine. Only the CDR3 portion is preserved as DNA: 42 bases, with reading frame beginning at the first base. The germline V gene gives CDR1 as MNHEY and CDR2 as SVGEGT. This sample stems from a study of T cells in Graves' hyperthyroidism and ophthalmopathy (dated by TCRdb to the late 2010s). About the investigation overall: Peripheral blood was collected at initial diagnosis, before any treatment. The 85 to 100 discovery patients were randomly split 7:3 into training and test sets. A discovery cohort of around 98 patients, about 44 with Graves' ophthalmopathy and about 60 with stable Graves' hyperthyroidism, was used to find distinguishing TCR V-J signatures. After blood sampling, hyperthyroidism patients were treated with methimazole at a starting dose of 30 mg daily, and ophthalmopathy patients were treated with high-dose intravenous methylprednisolone. In roughly six Graves' hyperthyroidism patients, the study also compared T-cell repertoires from thyroid tissue with T-cell repertoires from blood. Prospective prediction of ophthalmopathy was tested in an independent validation cohort of about 19 hyperthyroidism patients and 17 patients who later progressed to ophthalmopathy. TCR Vbeta CDR3 sequencing of 120 to 150 peripheral blood samples (over 40 ophthalmopathy, about 80 hyperthyroidism and roughly 17 progressor patients) is reported in the paper.

The full study reports these points: In validation, the model predicted progression to ophthalmopathy with over 60% sensitivity and 72% to 85% specificity, a median of around six months before onset. Most expanded thyroid clonotypes (frequency above 0.001) were also detected in blood, a finding suggesting that blood repertoires may reflect thyroid immune responses. In cross-validation, a model built on a 13 V-J signature told ophthalmopathy apart from stable hyperthyroidism with 87.88% sensitivity and about 81% specificity, and in testing the same model reached 80%/75%. No statistical method was used to set the sample size in advance, and investigators knew the group allocation.

Ophthalmopathy patients had moderately to severely active disease, Clinical Activity Score of at least 3, NOSPECS grade of at least 4, and duration under 3 months. Patients with uncontrolled infections, other autoimmune diseases, pregnancy or lactation were excluded. Clinical symptoms, serum thyroxine and TRAb, thyroid ultrasound, and orbital computed tomography formed the basis for the diagnoses. Ficoll-Paque density gradient centrifugation was used to isolate PBMCs from approximately 10 ml of fresh peripheral blood. Total RNA was extracted using Trizol reagent, and RNA quality was assessed on an Agilent 2100 Bioanalyzer.

The chain was built from TRBV6-2 or TRBV6-3 and TRBJ2-7; 8 bases in between match TRBD1. The receptor comes from a middle-aged woman with Graves' ophthalmopathy. Material for sequencing was blood. The CDR3 amino acid sequence is: CASSYLDRVYEQYF. The bases read TGTGCCAGCAGTTACCTGGACAGGGTATACGAGCAGTACTTC.